This TCR beta chain was captured in a study of vaccination and CD4 T cells after COVID-19. Study details: The post-COVID samples were taken a median around 100 days after diagnosis, anywhere from 35 to 161. Study-wide findings and caveats: Researchers report that a median approximately 90% of reactive clones in convalescent patients surfaced only post-vaccination.

This CDR3 comprises 15 residues. V shed 7 bases, J shed 6 bases, and the junction held 12 bases outside the gene matches. Oncomine TCR Beta short-read sequencing was applied to DNA from cultured CD4+ T cells. A single record per CDR3 protein comes from TCRdb applying MiXCR to the PCR reads. The sample lists about 17,000 distinct CDR3 sequences; around half were seen once. The sample's treatment: approximately 10-day PBMC culture with coronavirus spike peptide pools or control peptides (ViraFEST assay). Worth noting for this clonotype: Its specificity is not known.

The sequencing input was CD4+ T cells from blood, cultured in vitro. This sequence was found in a human donor who had recovered from COVID-19. The chain has TRBV12-3 or TRBV12-4 and TRBJ1-2; 9 nucleotides match TRBD1. The CDR3 DNA reads TGTGCCAGCACCCTGAGACCGGGACAGGGAGATGGCTACACCTTC. Translated, it gives CASTLRPGQGDGYTF.